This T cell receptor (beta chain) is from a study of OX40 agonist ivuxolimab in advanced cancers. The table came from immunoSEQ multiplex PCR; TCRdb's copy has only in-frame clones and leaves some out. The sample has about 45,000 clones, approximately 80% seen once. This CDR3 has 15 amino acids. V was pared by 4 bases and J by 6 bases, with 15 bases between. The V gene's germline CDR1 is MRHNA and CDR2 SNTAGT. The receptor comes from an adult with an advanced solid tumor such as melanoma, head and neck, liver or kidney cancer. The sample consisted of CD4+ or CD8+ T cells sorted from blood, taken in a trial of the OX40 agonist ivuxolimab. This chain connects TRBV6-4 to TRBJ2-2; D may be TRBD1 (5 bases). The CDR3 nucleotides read TGTGCCAGCAGTGTCGGGCAGGGAAGGGCCGGGGAGCTGTTTTTT. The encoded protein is CASSVGQGRAGELFF.